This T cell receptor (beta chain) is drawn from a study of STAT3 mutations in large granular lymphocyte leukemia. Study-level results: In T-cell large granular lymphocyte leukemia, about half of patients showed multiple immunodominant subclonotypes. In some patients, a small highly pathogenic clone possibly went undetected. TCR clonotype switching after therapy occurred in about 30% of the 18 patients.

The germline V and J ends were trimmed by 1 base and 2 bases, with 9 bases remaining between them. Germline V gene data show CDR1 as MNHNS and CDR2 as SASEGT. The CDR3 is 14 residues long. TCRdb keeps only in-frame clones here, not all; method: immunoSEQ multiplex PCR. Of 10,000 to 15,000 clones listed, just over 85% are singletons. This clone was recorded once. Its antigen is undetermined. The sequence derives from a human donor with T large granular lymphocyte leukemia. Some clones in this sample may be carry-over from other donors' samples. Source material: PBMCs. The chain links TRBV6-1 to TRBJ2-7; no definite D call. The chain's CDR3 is CASSEEGPTYEQYF. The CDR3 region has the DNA TGTGCCAGCAGTGAAGAGGGTCCCACCTACGAGCAGTACTTC.